The clone carrying this TCR beta chain was observed a handful of times. Antigen: not known. The data stem from a study of T-cell memory formation after mild COVID-19. V lost 0 bases and J lost 5, with 11 bases in between. The CDR3 sequence is 16 residues long. CDR1 and CDR2 from the germline V gene are LGHNA and YSLEER. Study findings and constraints: For contracting clones, CD4+ ones sat mainly in CM and EM, CD8+ in EMRA. Day 37-peaking second-wave clones had unconfirmed SARS-CoV-2 specificity. Pre-infection memory showed some responding clones, and this suggested that cross-reactive memory joined.

Each CDR3 protein gets one entry after TCRdb re-called the 5' RACE reads with MiXCR. The sample contains 540,000 or so distinct CDR3 sequences, 20% of which appear only once. Sequencing input: PBMCs or a T cell subset sorted from them (not recorded which). The gene calls are TRBV4-3 and TRBJ1-6; no reliable D call. The TCR was taken from an adult woman who had mild COVID-19 (a few samples of this study predate the infection). Cell type and time point are not known. This chain's CDR3 is CASSQDLYGNNSPLHF. The CDR3 DNA follows: TGCGCCAGCAGCCAAGATCTTTACGGAAATAATTCACCCCTCCACTTT.